The next 2 T cell receptor beta chains were all read from a single sample in a study of T-cell reconstitution after alpha-beta-depleted transplantation in children. Unique molecular identifiers were incorporated into the prepared TCRbeta library. TCRdb recomputed calls from the PCR reads with MiXCR, one row per CDR3 protein. The sample holds 700,000 to 950,000 distinct CDR3 sequences, about 15% seen once. Source: PBMCs, mostly from graft donor cells, taken 360 days after TCRalphabeta/CD19-depleted stem cell transplant. The receptors originated from a male patient younger than 18 who had a stem cell transplant for acute lymphoblastic leukemia, so the T cells may come from the graft donor.

The rearrangement joins TRBV20-1 to TRBJ1-3; 9 bases agree with TRBD1. The CDR3 is made up of 13 amino acids. Germline V CDR1 and CDR2: DFQATT, SNEGSKA (reference sequence). Unmatched junction bases numbered 4, after V lost 6 bases and J lost 4 bases. In DNA, the CDR3 is TGCAGTGCATTGACAGGGGGAGGAAACACCATATATTTT. Translated, it gives CSALTGGGNTIYF.

V and J are TRBV29-1 and TRBJ2-1, with D unclear. The CDR3 contains 13 residues. V shed 7 bases and J shed 8 bases, with 18 bases lying between them. The germline V gene encodes CDR1 SQVTM and CDR2 ANQGSEA. In DNA form, the CDR3 reads TGCAGCGCCGGAGCCAGGATGAGAGATGAGCAGTTCTTC. Protein product: CSAGARMRDEQFF.